This is a list of T cell receptor beta chains from one sample in a study of T cell responses to AZD1222 COVID-19 vaccine. Method: immunoSEQ multiplex PCR; TCRdb's copy keeps in-frame clones and lacks some. The table includes 84,000 or so clones, around nine tenths detected once. The sample in question was peripheral blood, obtained on day 0 of AZD1222 vaccination. These receptors were obtained from an adult in good health. CDR3s include the opening cysteine and the closing phenylalanine or tryptophan. A D gene is named only where the DNA matches it firmly.

V gene: TRBV10-3
J gene: TRBJ2-3
D gene: NA
CDR3 protein: CAIRDPFTDTQYF
CDR3 DNA: TGTGCCATCAGGGACCCCTTCACAGATACGCAGTATTTT

V gene: TRBV10-1
J gene: TRBJ2-1
D gene: TRBD2
CDR3 protein: CASSESVGGTSANEQFF
CDR3 DNA: TGCGCCAGCAGTGAGAGCGTAGGAGGGACTAGCGCTAATGAGCAGTTCTTC

V gene: TRBV12-3/TRBV12-4
J gene: TRBJ1-5
D gene: NA
CDR3 protein: CASSKWSNQPQHF
CDR3 DNA: TGTGCCAGCAGTAAGTGGAGCAATCAGCCCCAGCATTTT

V gene: TRBV18
J gene: TRBJ1-3
D gene: TRBD1
CDR3 protein: CASSKGTANSGNTIYF
CDR3 DNA: TGTGCCAGCTCAAAAGGGACAGCGAACTCTGGAAACACCATATATTTT

V gene: TRBV27
J gene: TRBJ1-2
D gene: TRBD1
CDR3 protein: CASSSGQGWNYGYTF
CDR3 DNA: TGTGCCAGCAGCTCCGGACAGGGCTGGAACTATGGCTACACCTTC

V gene: TRBV6-5
J gene: TRBJ1-2
D gene: NA
CDR3 protein: CASLEWSDYGYTF
CDR3 DNA: TGTGCCAGCCTGGAATGGAGCGACTATGGCTACACCTTC

V gene: TRBV5-6
J gene: TRBJ1-5
D gene: NA
CDR3 protein: CASSVGTAYQPQHF
CDR3 DNA: TGTGCCAGCAGCGTAGGGACGGCGTATCAGCCCCAGCATTTT

V gene: TRBV18
J gene: TRBJ2-2
D gene: TRBD1
CDR3 protein: CASSPQGTGGSTGELFF
CDR3 DNA: TGTGCCAGCTCACCACAAGGGACAGGGGGCTCTACCGGGGAGCTGTTTTTT

V gene: TRBV14
J gene: TRBJ1-2
D gene: TRBD1
CDR3 protein: CASSQVFVGTAAGYTF
CDR3 DNA: TGTGCCAGCAGCCAAGTATTCGTGGGGACAGCCGCAGGCTACACCTTC

V gene: TRBV10-1
J gene: TRBJ2-3
D gene: NA
CDR3 protein: CASSEGRVPDTQYF
CDR3 DNA: TGCGCCAGCAGTGAGGGGCGGGTACCAGATACGCAGTATTTT